The 20 T cell receptor beta chains listed next were all sequenced from one sample in a study of blood T cell repertoires in COVID-19. Profiled with immunoSEQ multiplex PCR; TCRdb holds only in-frame clones, not every one. The data show about 81,000 clones, over 75% seen once. The sample was peripheral blood. The receptors stem from a man between 65 and 79 years old with acute or convalescent COVID-19.

This rearrangement joins TRBV6-5 to TRBJ1-2; the D gene is possibly TRBD1 (6 bases). Between the trimmed V and J ends, which lost 6 bases and 2 bases, there was a span of 16 bases. The germline gives CDR1 MNHEY, CDR2 SVGAGI. This CDR3 is built from 15 residues. The DNA of the CDR3 is TGTGCCAGCAGCCAGACAGGAGTTGCGAACTATGGCTACACCTTC. This gives the protein CASSQTGVANYGYTF.

The chain is built from TRBV3-1 (or the pseudogene TRBV3-2) and TRBJ2-3, with 8 bases that match TRBD2. With 4 bases clipped from V and 4 bases from J, the junction kept 7 bases outside the gene matches. CDR3 length: 15 residues. Germline V CDR1 and CDR2: LGHDT, YNNKEL (reference sequence). CDR3 sequence: CASSRPGGGADTQYF. CDR3 coding DNA: TGTGCCAGCAGCCGGCCGGGGGGGGGAGCAGATACGCAGTATTTT.

The rearrangement joins TRBV4-3 to TRBJ1-2; D call uncertain. V gave up 3 bases and J gave up 4 bases, with 9 bases separating them. The CDR3 runs 13 residues. Germline V gene sequence: CDR1 LGHNA, CDR2 YSLEER. For the CDR3, the DNA is TGCGCCAGCAGCCATAGCAGATCCTATGGCTACACCTTC. Its translation: CASSHSRSYGYTF.

The chain has TRBV19 and TRBJ2-1; 10 bases fit TRBD1. V shed 1 base and J 0 bases; nucleotides not matched to a gene: 9. Germline V gives CDR1 LNHDA, CDR2 SQIVND (reference sequence). The CDR3 length is 19 residues. CDR3 nucleotides: TGTGCCAGTAGTATAGCGGGGACAGGGGTGTTCGGCTCCTACAATGAGCAGTTCTTC. As protein: CASSIAGTGVFGSYNEQFF. Based on the CDR3 plus reference TRBV19 and TRBJ2-1, the full variable domain is DGGITQSPKYLFRKEGQNVTLSCEQNLNHDAMYWYRQDPGQGLRLIYYSQIVNDFQKGDIAEGYSVSREKKESFPLTVTSAQKNPTAFYLCASSIAGTGVFGSYNEQFFGPGTRLTVL.

This chain uses TRBV5-4 with TRBJ2-2, with D tentatively TRBD2 (6 bases). Trimming removed 4 bases at V and 3 bases at J, with 13 bases between. Germline V gene data show CDR1 as SGHNT and CDR2 as YYREEE (reference sequence). The CDR3 sequence is 15 residues long. CDR3 sequence: CASSPGTQDTGELFF. CDR3 DNA sequence: TGTGCCAGCAGCCCCGGGACTCAAGACACCGGGGAGCTGTTTTTT.

CDR3 sequence (DNA): TGTGCCAGCAGCCTCAGACAGGACTATGGCTACACCTTC. Its translation: CASSLRQDYGYTF. J is TRBJ1-2 and V is TRBV7-2; perhaps TRBD1 as D (6 bases). Germline assignment: CDR1 SGHTA and CDR2 FQGNSA. This CDR3 comprises 13 residues. V shed 5 bases and J shed 3 bases, with 10 bases lying between them.

The V call is TRBV9, the J call TRBJ2-1; 9 bases fit TRBD2. Germline V CDR1 and CDR2: SGDLS, YYNGEE. Unmatched junction bases numbered 4, after V lost 0 bases and J lost 3 bases. The CDR3 runs to 16 residues. This chain's CDR3 is CASSVGASGVYNEQFF. The CDR3 region has the DNA TGTGCCAGCAGCGTAGGGGCTAGCGGGGTCTACAATGAGCAGTTCTTC.

Concerning this clone: Distinct nucleotide sequences in the sample also encode this CDR3. V is TRBV3-1 (or the pseudogene TRBV3-2) and J is TRBJ1-5; 9 bases align to TRBD1. Germline V gene data show CDR1 as LGHDT and CDR2 as YNNKEL (reference sequence). CDR3 size: 15 residues. Losses at the gene ends were 3 bases for V and 4 bases for J; bases not matched to a gene: 4. CDR3 residues: CASSQGQGGNQPQHF. Here the CDR3 DNA reads TGTGCCAGCAGCCAGGGACAGGGAGGGAATCAGCCCCAGCATTTT.

The chain joins TRBV18 to TRBJ1-1; TRBD1 aligns across 12 bases. Germline loops: CDR1 KGHSH, CDR2 LQKENI. The CDR3 is 14 residues long. With 4 bases clipped from V and 5 bases from J, the junction kept 2 bases outside the gene matches. In nucleotides, the CDR3 is TGTGCCAGCTCACAGGGACAGGGGGCTACTGAAGCTTTCTTT. Protein: CASSQGQGATEAFF.

The V call is TRBV7-9, the J call TRBJ2-2, with TRBD2 matching 8 bases. The CDR3 loop spans 15 amino acids. With V trimmed by 2 bases and J by 7 bases, 6 bases remained unmatched. Germline V gives CDR1 SEHNR, CDR2 FQNEAQ (reference sequence). This CDR3 is CASSLRLAKGGELFF. The CDR3 region has the DNA TGTGCCAGCAGCTTAAGACTAGCGAAGGGCGGGGAGCTGTTTTTT.

The gene calls are TRBV15 and TRBJ2-1; 13 positions match TRBD2. The CDR3 extends over 16 amino acids. Germline V gene lookup returns CDR1 LNHNV and CDR2 YYDKDF (reference sequence). V lost 3 bases to trimming and J lost 8 bases; unmatched junction nucleotides: 7. CDR3 nucleotide sequence: TGTGCCACCAGCAGGCCTCGACTAGCGGGAGGCTATGAGCAGTTCTTC. Its translation: CATSRPRLAGGYEQFF.

V gene TRBV29-1 combines with J gene TRBJ1-3; 10 nucleotides line up with TRBD1. Germline CDR1 reads SQVTM; CDR2 reads ANQGSEA. CDR3 size: 13 residues. The J segment lost 7 bases and the V segment lost 4 bases, leaving 4 bases of the junction unmatched. CDR3 DNA sequence: TGCAGCGTTGTTTGGGACAGGGGTAACACCATATATTTT. Translating it yields CSVVWDRGNTIYF.

The chain employs TRBV10-1 and TRBJ2-3; TRBD2 matches at 14 bases. In germline, CDR1 is WNHNN, CDR2 SYGVQD (reference sequence). Losses at the gene ends were 5 bases for V and 4 bases for J; bases not matched to a gene: 5. This CDR3 spans 16 amino acids. CDR3 sequence: CASSQGLAGGSDTQYF. DNA of the CDR3: TGCGCCAGCAGTCAAGGACTAGCGGGAGGATCAGATACGCAGTATTTT.

The V gene is TRBV28, the J gene TRBJ1-2, with 9 bases matching TRBD1. The germline V gene has CDR1 MDHEN and CDR2 SYDVKM. V dropped 4 bases and J dropped 4; count of bases not matched to a gene: 7. The CDR3 sequence is 15 residues long. The CDR3 bases are TGTGCCAGCAGTTCATCCGGGACAGGGACCTATGGCTACACCTTC. Its translation is CASSSSGTGTYGYTF.

The chain carries TRBV19 and TRBJ2-2; D may be TRBD1 (6 bases). The CDR3 is 14 amino acids. Trimming shortened V by 6 bases and J by 5 bases, and 13 bases separated the two germline ends. Germline assignment: CDR1 LNHDA and CDR2 SQIVND (reference sequence). The CDR3 coding sequence is TGTGCCAGTAGCAGAGAACAGGGTACCGGGGAGCTGTTTTTT. This encodes CASSREQGTGELFF.

The chain has TRBV28 and TRBJ2-3, with a tentative D call TRBD2 (6 bases). Trimming left V 7 bases short and J 2 bases short, with 16 bases between. Germline V gene data show CDR1 as MDHEN and CDR2 as SYDVKM. The CDR3 is 15 residues long. CDR3 in DNA: TGTGCCAGCACCCGAGCAGGAGGGCCCACAGATACGCAGTATTTT. It yields the protein CASTRAGGPTDTQYF.

The chain employs TRBV19 and TRBJ1-4; D is perhaps TRBD1 (6 bases). Germline CDR1 is LNHDA and CDR2 is SQIVND (reference sequence). Trimming cost V 3 bases and J 5 bases, with 10 bases left between them. CDR3 length: 14 amino acids. The CDR3 region is CASSITGSNEKLFF. The CDR3 nucleotides are TGTGCCAGTAGTATCACAGGGAGCAATGAAAAACTGTTTTTT.

The chain employs TRBV6-5 and TRBJ2-4; TRBD1 matches at 7 bases. The V gene end was trimmed by 7 bases and the J gene end by 7 bases; junction bases not matched to a gene: 1. From germline, CDR1 is MNHEY and CDR2 SVGAGI. The CDR3 length is 11 residues. The CDR3 region is CASKGQNIQYF. The CDR3 coding sequence is TGTGCCAGCAAGGGACAGAACATTCAGTACTTC.

CDR3 nucleotides: TGTGCCAGCACAGACAGGGGTCGTACAGATACGCAGTATTTT. Protein: CASTDRGRTDTQYF. This chain connects TRBV11-2 to TRBJ2-3; 8 bases are shared with TRBD1. The ends lost 7 bases at V and 3 bases at J; junction bases unmatched: 6. The CDR3 is 14 residues long. Germline lookup yields CDR1 SGHAT and CDR2 FQNNGV. Variable domain in full (rest from reference TRBV11-2 and TRBJ2-3): EAGVAQSPRYKIIEKRQSVAFWCNPISGHATLYWYQQILGQGPKLLIQFQNNGVVDDSQLPKDRFSAERLKGVDSTLKIQPAKLEDSAVYLCASTDRGRTDTQYFGPGTRLTVL.

The chain couples TRBV10-3 to TRBJ2-3; 7 bases are shared with TRBD1. V gave up 2 bases and J gave up 2 bases; unmatched junction bases: 1. Germline-derived CDR1 and CDR2 are ENHRY and SYGVKD. This CDR3 region has 14 residues. The CDR3 region is CAISEQGDTDTQYF. The CDR3 region has the DNA TGTGCCATCAGTGAGCAGGGGGACACAGATACGCAGTATTTT.